Below, 14 T cell receptor beta chains from the same sample are listed, as sequenced in a study of T cell changes during pregnancy in multiple sclerosis. Method: immunoSEQ multiplex PCR; TCRdb's copy keeps in-frame clones and lacks some. The repertoire holds 50,000 to 65,000 clones, with around 96% as singletons. The source material was CD8+ T cells from peripheral blood mononuclear cells, sampled after pregnancy. The receptors come from a female donor with multiple sclerosis, enrolled in a pregnancy study.

The CDR3 spells CASSLPTGNTIYF. The CDR3 DNA sequence: TGTGCCAGCAGCTTGCCCACTGGAAACACCATATATTTT. The chain combines TRBV5-5 with TRBJ1-3; unclear D gene. Trimming took off 1 base at V and 2 bases at J, with 4 bases between the two ends. The CDR3 has 13 residues. Germline V CDR1 and CDR2: SGHKS, YYEKEE (reference sequence).

The V and J genes are TRBV11-3 and TRBJ2-2; perhaps TRBD1 as D (5 bases). The CDR3 totals 14 residues. From germline, CDR1 is SGHNT and CDR2 YENEEA. V was trimmed by 3 bases and J by 3 bases, leaving 8 bases between them. The CDR3 reads CASSLAGYTGELFF. CDR3 nucleotide sequence: TGTGCCAGCAGCTTGGCAGGGTACACCGGGGAGCTGTTTTTT.

For this clone: The junction and the germline gene differ at one end; a read error may be behind it. The CDR3 protein is CASSPPYLITGPEKLGF. The CDR3 region has the DNA TGTGCCAGCAGCCCACCGTATCTGATTACAGGGCCTGAAAAGTTGGGCTTT. This rearrangement joins TRBV28 to TRBJ1-1, with TRBD1 as a possible D gene (6 bases). The CDR3 is made up of 17 amino acids. Germline-derived CDR1 and CDR2 are MDHEN and SYDVKM.

J is TRBJ1-6 and V is TRBV25-1; D gene uncertain. Looked up from germline, CDR1 is MGHDK and CDR2 is SYGVNS. The CDR3 is made up of 14 amino acids. V was clipped by 1 base and J by 7 bases, with 8 bases between them. The CDR3 bases are TGTGCCAGCAGTGAATTGGGCCGGAATTCACCCCTCCACTTT. Residues: CASSELGRNSPLHF.

The rearrangement links TRBV28 to TRBJ2-1; the D is unclear. Germline CDR1 and CDR2: MDHEN and SYDVKM. The CDR3 runs 15 residues. Trimming left V 5 bases short and J 2 bases short, with 13 bases between. DNA of the CDR3: TGTGCCAGCAGTCGAGTCGAAGTAGCCTACAATGAGCAGTTCTTC. Its translation is CASSRVEVAYNEQFF.

The gene calls are TRBV19 and TRBJ2-7, with TRBD2 as a possible D gene (5 bases). Per germline, CDR1 LNHDA and CDR2 SQIVND (reference sequence). The ends were cut back, 4 bases at V and 6 bases at J, with 16 bases in the middle. The CDR3 extends over 14 amino acids. The CDR3 bases are TGTGCCAGTAGTAGCAGCGGAGAGTGGGGCGAGCAGTACTTC. Translated: CASSSSGEWGEQYF.

The table lists this clone with a count of one. The chain is built from TRBV27 and TRBJ2-7; tentatively, D is TRBD2 (6 bases). V was clipped by 2 bases and J by 0 bases, with 14 bases between them. This CDR3 region has 16 residues. Per the germline V gene, CDR1 is MNHEY and CDR2 is SMNVEV (reference sequence). The CDR3 coding sequence is TGTGCCAGCAGTTTAAAGGGACTCGAAGTCTCCTACGAGCAGTACTTC. It translates to CASSLKGLEVSYEQYF.

This chain links TRBV4-3 with TRBJ1-1; D ambiguous. CDR1 LGHNA and CDR2 YSLEER come from the germline V gene. Trimming took 1 base from V and 2 from J, leaving 11 bases between them. The CDR3 runs to 15 residues. The CDR3 here is CASSQGWRFNTEAFF. Here the CDR3 DNA reads TGCGCCAGCAGCCAAGGCTGGCGGTTTAACACTGAAGCTTTCTTT.

This chain connects TRBV27 to TRBJ2-1, with 9 positions matching TRBD1. The CDR3 loop spans 17 amino acids. The V and J ends lost 6 bases and 7 bases, in that order; junction bases with no gene match: 16. CDR1 and CDR2 from the germline V gene are MNHEY and SMNVEV (reference sequence). CDR3 sequence: CASSGPPPGQGGNEQFF. CDR3 bases: TGTGCCAGCAGCGGACCACCCCCGGGACAGGGAGGTAATGAGCAGTTCTTC.

DNA of the CDR3: TGTGCCAGCAGTCTCCTCAGGGGGACAAGTGAGCAGTACTTC. This gives the protein CASSLLRGTSEQYF. The chain recombines TRBV28 with TRBJ2-7; 7 nucleotides line up with TRBD1. The CDR3 is made up of 14 amino acids. V dropped 5 bases and J dropped 7; count of bases not matched to a gene: 11. Germline loops: CDR1 MDHEN, CDR2 SYDVKM.

This clone appeared a single time. The CDR3 loop reads CASSLGRLEAFF. In DNA form, the CDR3 reads TGTGCCAGCAGCCTCGGGAGACTAGAAGCTTTCTTT. The rearrangement links TRBV6-1 to TRBJ1-1, with unresolved D. Germline V lookup: CDR1 MNHNS, CDR2 SASEGT. V lost 6 bases and J 8 bases, leaving 13 bases between the germline ends. The CDR3 extends over 12 amino acids.

The gene calls are TRBV5-1 and TRBJ2-3; TRBD2 is a possible D gene (6 bases). Trimming pared 4 bases from V and 4 bases from J, leaving 22 bases between. The CDR3 covers 17 residues. The germline V gene encodes CDR1 SGHRS and CDR2 YFSETQ. The CDR3 nucleotides are TGCGCCAGCAGCCCGCCCATCCTACACGGGAGAGCAGATACGCAGTATTTT. It codes for CASSPPILHGRADTQYF. The complete variable domain, with remaining parts taken from reference TRBV5-1 and TRBJ2-3, reads KAGVTQTPRYLIKTRGQQVTLSCSPISGHRSVSWYQQTPGQGLQFLFEYFSETQRNKGNFPGRFSGRQFSNSRSEMNVSTLELGDSALYLCASSPPILHGRADTQYFGPGTRLTVL.

This chain uses TRBV7-6 with TRBJ1-1; D call uncertain. Germline lookup yields CDR1 SGHVS and CDR2 FNYEAQ. CDR3 length: 13 amino acids. Trimming left V 6 bases short and J 0 bases short, with 8 bases between. The CDR3 DNA reads as TGTGCCAGCAGTAGTCGAGTGAACACTGAAGCTTTCTTT. Amino acids: CASSSRVNTEAFF.

The chain combines TRBV27 with TRBJ2-7; maybe TRBD1 (7 bases). Trimming left V 5 bases short and J 3 bases short, with 17 bases between. The length of the CDR3 is 15 residues. The germline gives CDR1 MNHEY, CDR2 SMNVEV (reference sequence). DNA of the CDR3: TGTGCCAGCAGTGTAACCGCGGGACAGAGCTACGAGCAGTACTTC. Amino acid sequence: CASSVTAGQSYEQYF.